This T cell receptor beta chain was obtained from a study of blood T cell repertoires in COVID-19. Turning to the study itself: Material from acute and convalescent COVID-19 was sourced from the United States, Italy and Spain. Sample material is recorded as cDNA or gDNA derived from T cells, B-cell-depleted T cells, or PBMCs.

In the original processing: Nucleated cell number was recorded as an estimate derived from reference gene primer amplification. This table comes from immunoSEQ multiplex PCR, and its TCRdb copy is limited to in-frame clones, with some not included. Clonal size and the V and J genes are those of that table, whereas D and trimming came from the DNA. The table records over 200,000 clones, over 75% of them present only once. The CDR3 sequence is 15 residues long. V lost 5 bases and J lost 5; bases outside the gene matches: 8. CDR1 and CDR2 from the germline V gene are SGHAT and FQNNGV. Sequenced material: peripheral blood. This sequence originates from a woman aged 25-40 years with acute or convalescent COVID-19. This chain links TRBV11-2 with TRBJ2-7, with TRBD2 identical over 11 bases. CDR3 DNA sequence: TGTGCCAGCAGCAAACTAGCGGGAGAACGGGACGAGCAGTACTTC. Its translation is CASSKLAGERDEQYF.